This T cell receptor beta chain emerged from a study of blood T cell repertoires in COVID-19. Across the whole study: There were acute and convalescent COVID-19 samples, and they came from the United States, Italy and Spain. Nucleic acid was either cDNA or gDNA, and it came from T cells, B-cell-depleted T cells, or PBMCs.

The CDR3 consists of 16 residues. V lost 5 bases to trimming and J lost 5 bases, with 16 bases between them. Per the germline V gene, CDR1 is MGHDK and CDR2 is SYGVNS. This clone was seen just once. In the original workflow: The assay estimated nucleated cells by amplifying reference gene primers. Clones were sequenced by immunoSEQ multiplex PCR, and TCRdb holds only the in-frame ones, with some missing. V and J calls and clone size are as listed in that table; D and trimming were resolved from the DNA. This table holds over 85,000 clones, 80% to 90% found once. The sequencing sample was made of peripheral blood. The chain couples TRBV25-1 to TRBJ1-6; perhaps TRBD1 as D (6 bases). This TCR was recovered from a man in his 60s with acute or convalescent COVID-19. In DNA, the CDR3 is TGTGCCAGCAGTACACCCGAGACAGGACATAATTCACCCCTCCACTTT. Translating gives CASSTPETGHNSPLHF.